This T cell receptor (beta chain) was captured in a study of T cell responses to AZD1222 COVID-19 vaccine. Looked up from germline, CDR1 is MDHEN and CDR2 is SYDVKM. V lost 6 bases and J lost 2, with 10 bases in between. The CDR3 runs to 13 residues. Clones were sequenced by immunoSEQ multiplex PCR, and TCRdb holds only the in-frame ones, with some missing. The data hold about 140,000 clones, with roughly 92% observed a single time. The sequenced sample was peripheral blood, obtained on day 0 of AZD1222 vaccination. The rearrangement links TRBV28 to TRBJ1-1; D call uncertain. The receptor was isolated from an adult in good health. CDR3 in amino acids: CASSQMPNTEAFF. CDR3 in DNA: TGTGCCAGCAGCCAAATGCCCAACACTGAAGCTTTCTTT.